Following are 15 T cell receptor beta chains from one sample sequenced in a study of Tregs in tolerant kidney transplant recipients. The protocol was immunoSEQ multiplex PCR, while the TCRdb copy is restricted to in-frame clones and leaves out a portion. The sample yields roughly 48,000 clones, of which the top ten take up about 0.85%. The sample in question was CD4+ T cells from blood, obtained before the transplant. These receptors all stem from a human donor who received a combined kidney and bone marrow transplant.

As for this clone: The read finishes 3 residues shy of the CDR3 end, and the germline J gene is used to complete it. The J gene is TRBJ2-2, the V gene TRBV19, with D tentatively TRBD1 (6 bases). There are 16 residues in the CDR3. Trimming removed 4 bases at V and 0 bases at J, with 12 bases between. Germline CDR1 is LNHDA and CDR2 is SQIVND (reference sequence). The CDR3 protein is CASSKAGTTNTGELFF. The CDR3 DNA, read in part, is TGTGCCAGTAGTAAAGCCGGGACAACGAACACCGGGGAG.

A remark on this clone: The read ends 3 residues before the CDR3 terminus; that terminus is restored from the germline J gene. This sequence joins TRBV7-2 and TRBJ2-5, with D uncertain. CDR3 length: 12 residues. The V gene lost 1 base and the J gene lost 7 bases, with 7 bases spanning the gap. Per the germline V gene, CDR1 is SGHTA and CDR2 is FQGNSA. CDR3 DNA, as far as it was read: TGTGCCAGCAGCTTAGAACGTAGGACC. Translated, it gives CASSLERRT. The entire CDR3 reads CASSLERRTQYF.

The CDR3 spells CASSRSGRATDTQYF. The covered CDR3 bases are TGTGCCAGCAGCCGTAGCGGGAGGGCCACAGATACG. The chain joins TRBV7-2 to TRBJ2-3, with 11 bases matching TRBD2. The read ends 3 residues before the CDR3 terminus; that terminus is restored from the germline J gene. The V segment lost 5 bases and the J segment 2 bases; nucleotides outside the gene matches: 3. The CDR3 runs to 15 residues. Germline V gene lookup returns CDR1 SGHTA and CDR2 FQGNSA.

Partial CDR3 DNA: TGTGCCAGCAGTGTTGACAGGGGGCAGCCC. It yields the protein CASSVDRGQP. The full CDR3 sequence reads CASSVDRGQPQHF. This sequence joins TRBV2 and TRBJ1-5; the match to TRBD1 covers 9 bases. The CDR3 end lies 3 residues beyond the end of the read and is filled in from the germline J gene. V gave up 4 bases and J gave up 7 bases; unmatched junction bases: 2. The CDR3 extends over 13 amino acids. From germline, CDR1 is SNHLY and CDR2 FYNNEI. The full variable domain, with the rest looked up from reference TRBV2 and TRBJ1-5, is EPEVTQTPSHQVTQMGQEVILRCVPISNHLYFYWYRQILGQKVEFLVSFYNNEISEKSEIFDDQFSVERPDGSNFTLKIRSTKLEDSAMYFCASSVDRGQPQHFGDGTRLSIL.

Concerning this clone: The read gets to within 3 residues of the CDR3 end, and the germline J gene fills in the rest. The chain is built from TRBV7-2 and TRBJ1-1; maybe TRBD1 (6 bases). Per germline, CDR1 SGHTA and CDR2 FQGNSA. With 5 bases removed from V and 4 bases from J, the gap between germline ends came to 17 bases. The length of the CDR3 is 15 residues. The CDR3 is CASSMPQGGRTEAFF. CDR3 DNA, as far as it was read: TGTGCCAGCAGCATGCCACAGGGAGGCCGCACTGAA.

In regard to this clone: The read terminates 3 residues before the CDR3 end, so the remaining end is supplied by the germline J gene. The chain uses TRBV5-1 and TRBJ1-2; the D gene is possibly TRBD1 (5 bases). V gave up 0 bases and J gave up 7 bases, with 13 bases separating them. This CDR3 contains 14 residues. Germline CDR1 SGHRS, CDR2 YFSETQ. The CDR3 sequence is CASSLAQSGGGYTF. The part of the CDR3 DNA that was read is TGCGCCAGCAGCTTGGCACAAAGCGGGGGTGGC.

About this clone itself: From the germline J gene comes the end of the CDR3, since the read stops 3 residues before it. The chain joins TRBV19 to TRBJ2-5, with 8 bases matching TRBD1. Germline lookup yields CDR1 LNHDA and CDR2 SQIVND (reference sequence). The junction had 9 bases not matched to a gene; V was cut back by 8 bases and J by 4 bases. The length of the CDR3 is 14 residues. The CDR3 is CASGSGGLGETQYF. The covered CDR3 bases are TGTGCCAGTGGCTCAGGGGGCCTAGGAGAGACC.

CDR3 residues: CASSRGSGTGSYEQYF. The sequenced part of the CDR3 DNA is TGTGCCAGTAGTCGTGGGTCCGGGACAGGGAGCTACGAG. The chain recombines TRBV19 with TRBJ2-7, with TRBD1 matching over 9 bases. The sequenced fragment ends 3 residues before the CDR3 boundary, so the rest is inferred from the germline J gene. Germline V lookup: CDR1 LNHDA, CDR2 SQIVND (reference sequence). The CDR3 is made up of 16 amino acids. The trim removed 5 bases at V and 3 bases at J, leaving 11 bases unmatched.

Regarding this clone: From the germline J gene comes the end of the CDR3, since the read stops 3 residues before it. The chain couples TRBV5-6 to TRBJ2-3; D remains unclear. CDR1 and CDR2 (germline): SGHDT, YYEEEE. This CDR3 contains 13 residues. The V gene lost 3 bases and the J gene lost 3 bases, with 8 bases spanning the gap. This chain's CDR3 is CASSSLPTDTQYF. The CDR3 DNA, read in part, is TGTGCCAGCAGCTCACTACCGACAGATACG.

About this clone itself: The DNA ends 3 residues before the CDR3 does, and the rest of the CDR3 is filled in from the germline J gene. The gene calls are TRBV5-1 and TRBJ1-2; 7 nucleotides line up with TRBD1. The CDR3 runs 14 residues. Germline V gene sequence: CDR1 SGHRS, CDR2 YFSETQ. CDR3 DNA, as far as it was read: TGCGCCAGCGGCCCCCCGGGACAGCCTGCTAGC. It is translated as CASGPPGQPAS. The entire CDR3 reads CASGPPGQPASYTF.

Concerning this clone: The missing CDR3 end, 3 residues past where the read stops, is filled in from the germline J gene. The chain joins TRBV5-4 to TRBJ1-2; 7 bases match TRBD1. This CDR3 is 15 amino acids long. V trimming: 0 bases; J trimming: 7 bases; junction bases outside the gene matches: 9. Looked up from germline, CDR1 is SGHNT and CDR2 is YYREEE (reference sequence). The CDR3 loop reads CASSLGAGGRVGYTF. The CDR3 DNA, read in part, is TGTGCCAGCAGCTTGGGGGCAGGGGGTCGAGTTGGC. The variable domain in full, with the rest retrieved from reference TRBV5-4 and TRBJ1-2, is ETGVTQSPTHLIKTRGQQVTLRCSSQSGHNTVSWYQQALGQGPQFIFQYYREEENGRGNFPPRFSGLQFPNYSSELNVNALELDDSALYLCASSLGAGGRVGYTFGSGTRLTVV.

Turning to this clone: The CDR3 end is not reached by the read, which stops 3 residues before it; the germline J gene fills it in. The chain combines TRBV7-6 with TRBJ2-2, with 8 nucleotides matching TRBD1. Germline V CDR1 and CDR2: SGHVS, FNYEAQ. V lost 4 bases to trimming and J lost 1 base; unmatched junction nucleotides: 5. This CDR3 has 16 residues. The sequenced CDR3 bases are TGTGCCAGCAGCTCCCTAGGACAGGGGAACACCGGGGAG. Protein: CASSSLGQGNTGE. The whole CDR3 sequence reads CASSSLGQGNTGELFF.

Details on this clone: The read falls 3 residues short of the CDR3 end, and the missing part is taken from the germline J gene. This chain uses TRBV5-1 with TRBJ1-4; D remains ambiguous. This CDR3 has 14 residues. V was cut by 2 bases and J by 6 bases, with 11 bases left in between. Per the germline V gene, CDR1 is SGHRS and CDR2 is YFSETQ. CDR3 sequence reads: CASSFGPGDEKLFF. CDR3 DNA, as far as it was read: TGCGCCAGCAGCTTCGGCCCCGGGGATGAAAAA.

For this clone: The CDR3 is cut off 3 residues early in the read; its end comes from the germline J gene. This sequence joins TRBV29-1 and TRBJ1-4, with a weak D call TRBD1 (5 bases). Germline loops: CDR1 SQVTM, CDR2 ANQGSEA. CDR3 size: 13 residues. Trimming left V 3 bases short and J 5 bases short, with 10 bases between. CDR3 loop: CSVEGGPNEKLFF. The DNA read from the CDR3 is TGCAGCGTTGAGGGGGGACCCAATGAAAAA.

Here the CDR3 reads CTSSSGTGPYGYTF. CDR3 DNA (partial): TGTACCAGCAGCTCAGGGACAGGGCCCTATGGC. J is TRBJ1-2 and V is TRBV7-2; 9 positions agree with TRBD1. The observed sequence ends 3 residues before the CDR3 terminus, with the missing tail filled in from the germline J gene. Germline V lookup: CDR1 SGHTA, CDR2 FQGNSA. The J segment lost 4 bases and the V segment lost 4 bases, leaving 4 bases of the junction unmatched. The CDR3 is 14 residues long.